The rows below give T cell receptor beta chains drawn from one sample of a study of blood T cell repertoires in COVID-19. Data came from immunoSEQ multiplex PCR; TCRdb stores just in-frame clones and leaves some out. Of about 200,000 clones in the sample, around 85% were seen once. Source material: peripheral blood. The receptor source for this set is a man aged 60 to 69 with COVID-19, enrolled during active disease. The CDR3 runs from the conserved cysteine through the conserved F or W. A D gene is named only where the DNA matches it firmly.

d_call: TRBD1
v_call: TRBV7-9
cdr3_aa: CASSARRTGTDSPLHF

d_call: -
v_call: TRBV3-1/TRBV3-2
cdr3_aa: CASSQANLDGYTF

d_call: TRBD1
v_call: TRBV6-5
cdr3_aa: CASNPGTGDTEAFF

d_call: TRBD1
v_call: TRBV30
cdr3_aa: CAWDRQGNQPQHF

d_call: -
v_call: TRBV5-1
cdr3_aa: CASSLATISKGYTF

d_call: -
v_call: TRBV28
cdr3_aa: CASSSSTEAYSNQPQHF

d_call: -
v_call: TRBV7-2
cdr3_aa: CASRPDSTQPQHF

d_call: -
v_call: TRBV30
cdr3_aa: CAWSPGQPSGYTF

d_call: TRBD2
v_call: TRBV5-6
cdr3_aa: CASSLGVAGYNEQFF

d_call: -
v_call: TRBV7-3
cdr3_aa: CASSQGGRGGSPLHF

d_call: -
v_call: TRBV19
cdr3_aa: CASRAQTGSNYGYTF

d_call: TRBD1
v_call: TRBV6-5
cdr3_aa: CASSYGTGRRETQYF

d_call: -
v_call: TRBV27
cdr3_aa: CASSFSRVYNEQFF

d_call: -
v_call: TRBV5-1
cdr3_aa: CASSLGQGNTIYF

d_call: TRBD2
v_call: TRBV27
cdr3_aa: CASSQRMGLAGVGTQYF

d_call: TRBD1
v_call: TRBV30
cdr3_aa: CAWSRGGNTEAFF

d_call: -
v_call: TRBV7-2
cdr3_aa: CASSLAEGEAFF

d_call: -
v_call: TRBV6-5
cdr3_aa: CASSYGRRQPQHF

d_call: -
v_call: TRBV21-1
cdr3_aa: CASSKAVGTEERTTYEQYF

d_call: -
v_call: TRBV5-1
cdr3_aa: CASSWTVPDTGELFF

d_call: -
v_call: TRBV9
cdr3_aa: CASSVGQGTYNEQFF

d_call: TRBD1
v_call: TRBV27
cdr3_aa: CASSYGAGGTQYF

d_call: -
v_call: TRBV5-5
cdr3_aa: CASSLSGMMDYGYTF

d_call: -
v_call: TRBV7-2
cdr3_aa: CASSLGGGVQETQYF

d_call: -
v_call: TRBV5-1
cdr3_aa: CASSRPDRSTGELFF

d_call: -
v_call: TRBV21-1
cdr3_aa: CASSKGWGVEEKLFF

d_call: TRBD1
v_call: TRBV6-2/TRBV6-3
cdr3_aa: CASSSADRPNEQFF

d_call: -
v_call: TRBV30
cdr3_aa: CAWSSGGSTDTQYF

d_call: -
v_call: TRBV27
cdr3_aa: CASSLRGDYGYTF

d_call: -
v_call: TRBV29-1
cdr3_aa: CSAAGSYGWGYTF

d_call: -
v_call: TRBV3-1/TRBV3-2
cdr3_aa: CASSQLAGKGNTIYF